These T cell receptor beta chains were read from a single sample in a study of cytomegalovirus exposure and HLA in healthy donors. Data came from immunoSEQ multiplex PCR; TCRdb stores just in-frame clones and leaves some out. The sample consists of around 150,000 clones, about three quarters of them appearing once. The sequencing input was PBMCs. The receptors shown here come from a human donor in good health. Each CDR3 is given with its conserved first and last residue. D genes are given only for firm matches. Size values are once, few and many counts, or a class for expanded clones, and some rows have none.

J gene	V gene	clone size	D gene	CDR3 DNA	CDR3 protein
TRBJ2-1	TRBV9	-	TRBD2	TGTGCCAGCAGCGTCAGCGGGACTTCCTACAATGAGCAGTTCTTC	CASSVSGTSYNEQFF
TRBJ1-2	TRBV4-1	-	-	TGCGCCAGCAGCCAAGTATTCCGGTCTAGTCATGGCTACACCTTC	CASSQVFRSSHGYTF
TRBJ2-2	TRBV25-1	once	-	TGTGCCAGCAATGGGGGCTGGGGGGGCGGGGAGCTGTTTTTT	CASNGGWGGGELFF
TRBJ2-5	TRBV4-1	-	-	TGCGCCAGCAGCCACCCGGCAGGGGAAGAGACCCAGTACTTC	CASSHPAGEETQYF
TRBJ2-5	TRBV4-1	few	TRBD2	TGCGCCAGCAGCCCGACTAGCGGGGGGCTAGAGACCCAGTACTTC	CASSPTSGGLETQYF
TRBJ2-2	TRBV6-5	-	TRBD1	TGTGCCAGCAGACGGGGACAGCGCCCTATGGGGGAGCTGTTTTTT	CASRRGQRPMGELFF
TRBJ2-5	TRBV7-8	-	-	TGTGCCAGCAGCCACCGAGCCACGGAGACCCAGTACTTC	CASSHRATETQYF
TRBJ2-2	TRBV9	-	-	TGTGCCAGCAGCCCCCATGCCGGGACAAAATACACCGGGGAGCTGTTTTTT	CASSPHAGTKYTGELFF
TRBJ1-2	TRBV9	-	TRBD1	TGTGCCAGCAGCCTCGGACAGGGGGCTTATGGCTACACCTTC	CASSLGQGAYGYTF
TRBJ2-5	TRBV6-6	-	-	TGTGCCAGCTCGGGTGTTAGAGAGACCCAGTACTTC	CASSGVRETQYF
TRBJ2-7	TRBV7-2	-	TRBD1	TGTGCCAGCAGCTCCGGGACAGGGGGCTACGAGCAGTACTTC	CASSSGTGGYEQYF
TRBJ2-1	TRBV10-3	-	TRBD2	TGTGCCATCTCGCCGGGCCTAGCGGGAAGCAATGAGCAGTTCTTC	CAISPGLAGSNEQFF